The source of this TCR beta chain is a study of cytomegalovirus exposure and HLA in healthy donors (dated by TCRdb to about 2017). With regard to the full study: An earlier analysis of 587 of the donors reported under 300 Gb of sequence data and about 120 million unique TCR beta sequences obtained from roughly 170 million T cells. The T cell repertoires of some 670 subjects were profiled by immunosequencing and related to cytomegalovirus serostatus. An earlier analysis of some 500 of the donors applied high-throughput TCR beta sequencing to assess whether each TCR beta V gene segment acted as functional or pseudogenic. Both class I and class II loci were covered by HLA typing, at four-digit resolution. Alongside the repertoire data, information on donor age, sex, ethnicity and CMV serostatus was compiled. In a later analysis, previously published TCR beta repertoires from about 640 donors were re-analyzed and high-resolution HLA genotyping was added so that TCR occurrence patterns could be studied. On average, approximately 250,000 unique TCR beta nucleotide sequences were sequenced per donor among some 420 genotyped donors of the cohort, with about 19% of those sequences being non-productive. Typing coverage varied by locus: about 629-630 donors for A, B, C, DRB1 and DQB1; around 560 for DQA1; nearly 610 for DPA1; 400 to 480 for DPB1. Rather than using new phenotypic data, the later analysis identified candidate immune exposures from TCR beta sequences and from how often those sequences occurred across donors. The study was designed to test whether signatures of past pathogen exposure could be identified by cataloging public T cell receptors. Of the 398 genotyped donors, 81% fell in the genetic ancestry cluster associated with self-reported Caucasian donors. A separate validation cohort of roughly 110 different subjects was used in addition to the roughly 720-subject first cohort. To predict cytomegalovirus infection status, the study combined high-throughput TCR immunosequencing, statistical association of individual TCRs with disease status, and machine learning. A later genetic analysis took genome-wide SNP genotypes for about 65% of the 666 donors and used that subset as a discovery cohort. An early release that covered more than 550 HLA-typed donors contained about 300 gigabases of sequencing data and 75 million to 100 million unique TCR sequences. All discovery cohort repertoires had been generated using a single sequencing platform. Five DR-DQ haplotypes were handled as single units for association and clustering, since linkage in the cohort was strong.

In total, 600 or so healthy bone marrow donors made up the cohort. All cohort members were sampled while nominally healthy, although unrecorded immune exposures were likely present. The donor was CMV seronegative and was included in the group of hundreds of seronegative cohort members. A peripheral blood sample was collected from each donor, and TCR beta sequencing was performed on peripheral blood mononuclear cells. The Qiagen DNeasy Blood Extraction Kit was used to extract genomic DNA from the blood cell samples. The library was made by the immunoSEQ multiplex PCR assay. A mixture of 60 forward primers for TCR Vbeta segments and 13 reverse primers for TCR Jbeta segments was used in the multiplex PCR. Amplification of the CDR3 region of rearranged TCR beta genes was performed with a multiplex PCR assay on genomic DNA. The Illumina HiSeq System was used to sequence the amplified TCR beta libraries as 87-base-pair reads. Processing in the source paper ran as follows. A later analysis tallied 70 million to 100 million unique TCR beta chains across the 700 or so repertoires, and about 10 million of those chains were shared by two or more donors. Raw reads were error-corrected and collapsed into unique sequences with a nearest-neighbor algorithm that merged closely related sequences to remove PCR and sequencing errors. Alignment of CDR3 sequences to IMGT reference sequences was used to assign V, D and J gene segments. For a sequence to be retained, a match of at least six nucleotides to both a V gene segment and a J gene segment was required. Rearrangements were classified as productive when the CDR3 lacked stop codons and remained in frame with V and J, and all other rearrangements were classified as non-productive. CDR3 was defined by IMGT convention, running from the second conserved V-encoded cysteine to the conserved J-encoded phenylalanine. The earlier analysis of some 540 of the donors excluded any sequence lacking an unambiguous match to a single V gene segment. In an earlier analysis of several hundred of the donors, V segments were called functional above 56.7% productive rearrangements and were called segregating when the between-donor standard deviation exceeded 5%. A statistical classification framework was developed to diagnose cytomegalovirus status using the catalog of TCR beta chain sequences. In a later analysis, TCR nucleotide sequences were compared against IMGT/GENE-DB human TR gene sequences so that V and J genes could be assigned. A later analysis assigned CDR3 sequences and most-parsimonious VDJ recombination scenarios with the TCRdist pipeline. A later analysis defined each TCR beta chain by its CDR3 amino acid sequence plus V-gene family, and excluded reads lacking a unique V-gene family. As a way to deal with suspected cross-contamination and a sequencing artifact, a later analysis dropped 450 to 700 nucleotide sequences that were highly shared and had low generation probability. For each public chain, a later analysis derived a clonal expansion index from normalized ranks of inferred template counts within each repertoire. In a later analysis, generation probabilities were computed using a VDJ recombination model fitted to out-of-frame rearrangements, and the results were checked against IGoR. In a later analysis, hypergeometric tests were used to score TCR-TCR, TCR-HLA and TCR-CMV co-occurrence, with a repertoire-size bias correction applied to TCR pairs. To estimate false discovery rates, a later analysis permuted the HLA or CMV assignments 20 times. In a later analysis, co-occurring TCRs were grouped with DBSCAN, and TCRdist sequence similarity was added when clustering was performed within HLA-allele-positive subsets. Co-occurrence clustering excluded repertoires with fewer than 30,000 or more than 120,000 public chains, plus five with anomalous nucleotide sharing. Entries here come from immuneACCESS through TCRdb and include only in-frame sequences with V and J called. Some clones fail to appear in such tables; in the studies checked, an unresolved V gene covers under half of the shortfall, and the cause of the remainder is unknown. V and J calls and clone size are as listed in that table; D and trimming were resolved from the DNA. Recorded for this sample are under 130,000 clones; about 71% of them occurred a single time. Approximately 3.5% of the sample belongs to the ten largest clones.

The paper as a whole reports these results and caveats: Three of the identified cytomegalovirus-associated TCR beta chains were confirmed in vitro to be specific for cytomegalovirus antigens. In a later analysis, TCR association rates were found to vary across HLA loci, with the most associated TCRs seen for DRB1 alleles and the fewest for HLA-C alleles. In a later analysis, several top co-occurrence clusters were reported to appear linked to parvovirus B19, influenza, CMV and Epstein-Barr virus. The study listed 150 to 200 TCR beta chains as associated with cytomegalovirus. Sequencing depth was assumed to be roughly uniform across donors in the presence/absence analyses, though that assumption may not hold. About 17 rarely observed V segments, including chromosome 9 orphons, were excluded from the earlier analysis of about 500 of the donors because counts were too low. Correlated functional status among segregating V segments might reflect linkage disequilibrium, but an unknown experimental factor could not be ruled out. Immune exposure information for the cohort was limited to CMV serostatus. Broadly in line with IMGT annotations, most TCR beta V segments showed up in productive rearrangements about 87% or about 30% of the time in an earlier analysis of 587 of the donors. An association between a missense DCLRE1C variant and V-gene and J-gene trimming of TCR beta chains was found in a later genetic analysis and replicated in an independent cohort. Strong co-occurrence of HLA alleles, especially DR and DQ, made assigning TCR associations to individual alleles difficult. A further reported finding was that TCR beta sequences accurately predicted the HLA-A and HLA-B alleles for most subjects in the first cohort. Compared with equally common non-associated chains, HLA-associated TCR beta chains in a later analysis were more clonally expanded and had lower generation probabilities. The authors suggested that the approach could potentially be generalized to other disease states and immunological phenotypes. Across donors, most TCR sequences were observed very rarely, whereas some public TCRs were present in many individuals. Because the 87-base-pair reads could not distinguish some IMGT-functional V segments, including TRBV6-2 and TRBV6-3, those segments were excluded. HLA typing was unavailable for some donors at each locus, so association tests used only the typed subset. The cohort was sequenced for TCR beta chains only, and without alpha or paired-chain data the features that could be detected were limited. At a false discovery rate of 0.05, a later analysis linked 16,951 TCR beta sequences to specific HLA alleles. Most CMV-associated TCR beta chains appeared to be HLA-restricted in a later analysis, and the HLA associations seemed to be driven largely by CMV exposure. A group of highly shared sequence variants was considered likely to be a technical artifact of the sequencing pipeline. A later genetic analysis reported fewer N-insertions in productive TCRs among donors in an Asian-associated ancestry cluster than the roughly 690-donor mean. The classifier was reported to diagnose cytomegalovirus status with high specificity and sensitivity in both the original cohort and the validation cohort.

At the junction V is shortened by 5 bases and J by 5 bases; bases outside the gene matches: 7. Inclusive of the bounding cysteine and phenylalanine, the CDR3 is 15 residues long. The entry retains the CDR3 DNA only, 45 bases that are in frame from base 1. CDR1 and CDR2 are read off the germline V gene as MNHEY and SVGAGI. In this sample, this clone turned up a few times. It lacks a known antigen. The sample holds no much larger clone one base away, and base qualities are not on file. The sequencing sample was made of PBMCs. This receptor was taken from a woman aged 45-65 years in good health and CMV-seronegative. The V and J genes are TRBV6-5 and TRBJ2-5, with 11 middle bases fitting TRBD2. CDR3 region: CASSHNSGGVETQYF. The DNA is TGTGCCAGCAGTCACAATAGCGGGGGGGTTGAGACCCAGTACTTC.